The source of this T cell receptor beta chain is a study of blood T cell repertoires in COVID-19 (dated by TCRdb to the early 2020s). About the investigation overall: Samples covering the acute and convalescent phases of COVID-19 were provided by collaborators in the United States, Italy and Spain. The prospective study material was composed of cDNA or gDNA derived from T cells, B-cell-depleted T cells, or PBMCs. Subjects who had been exposed to COVID-19, were actively infected with it, or had recovered from it provided the deeply sampled blood TCRbeta repertoires that made up the dataset. The repertoires were released in a freely available public database meant as a resource for research on the immune response to SARS-CoV-2. Samples came from the ongoing ImmuneRACE study (first 160 participants) plus 1,254 subjects from 6 global collaborators. A de-identified subject ID, COVID-19 status, age in years and sex were almost always included in the sample metadata. Where available, HLA class I and class II types were obtained from metadata supplied by the sample provider rather than from assay-based typing.

A second Seattle source provided samples from volunteer blood donors who had recovered from COVID-19. Collaborating institutions collected whole blood in K2EDTA tubes following their own protocols. For TCRbeta analysis, collaborators shipped samples in one of three forms: frozen whole blood, isolated PBMCs, or DNA extracted from either of those sample types. From the cysteine through the phenylalanine, the CDR3 covers 15 amino acids. Only the CDR3 region is kept as DNA, spanning 45 bases read in frame from base 1. CDR1 and CDR2, per the germline V gene (reference sequence), are LGHDT and YNNKEL. Trimming at the junction amounts to 1 base on V and 1 base on J, and the germline ends lie 8 bases apart. Broad study findings and their caveats: The amount of clinical and demographic metadata varied by source and participant and was provided uncurated.

Regarding this clone: Its antigen is still unknown. The input lacks base qualities; no much larger clone sits a single base away.

The immunoSEQ Assay, a bias-controlled multiplex PCR, was used to amplify TCRbeta CDR3 regions from genomic DNA. The paper's data handling went like this. Nucleated cell counts per sample were estimated from amplification of reference gene primers within the assay. Sequence reads were collapsed and filtered to measure the absolute abundance of every unique TCRbeta CDR3 rearrangement. For each sample, productive Simpson clonality was calculated as the square root of Simpson's diversity index over productive rearrangements. TCRdb holds this immuneACCESS table with in-frame rearrangements only. Some clones are missing; in checked studies, unresolved V genes explain under half, and the rest has no known cause. Clone size and V and J calls were adopted from that table, with D and trimming inferred from the DNA. Across this sample there are some 250,000 clones, with around 87% seen only once. Less than 4% of the sample lies in the top ten.

The clonotype comes from a woman in her twenties or thirties who had recovered from COVID-19. The sequence joins TRBV3-1 (or the pseudogene TRBV3-2) to TRBJ2-1; TRBD1 might be the D gene, on 6 matching bases. The sequenced sample consisted of peripheral blood. The CDR3 protein is CASSQAGQSYNEQFF. The DNA reads TGTGCCAGCAGCCAAGCCGGACAGTCCTACAATGAGCAGTTCTTC.